The clone carrying this TCR beta chain is categorized as medium-sized. Its antigen is still unknown. Per germline, CDR1 LNHDA and CDR2 SQIVND (reference sequence). J was trimmed by 8 bases and V by 6 bases; bases with no gene match: 9. This CDR3 spans 13 amino acids. Constant-segment primers were used for 5'RACE, and the resulting TCR alpha and TCR beta cDNA libraries carried sample barcodes and UMIs. TCRdb ran MiXCR on the 5' RACE reads and lists one entry per CDR3 protein. Here the sample spans roughly 110,000 distinct CDR3 sequences, 15% to 20% being singletons. The sample originates from a study of T-cell memory formation after mild COVID-19. Whole-study findings and limits: CD4+ contracting clones lay mainly in CM and EM, CD8+ ones in EMRA. Clones shrinking from day 15 to 85 showed even CD4/CD8 mixes; later expanders tilted CD4+.

The chain uses TRBV19 and TRBJ1-2; 7 bases are a match to TRBD1. What was sequenced was PBMCs or a T cell subset sorted from them (not recorded which). This TCR derives from an adult woman who had mild COVID-19 (a few samples of this study predate the infection). Cell type and time point are not known. The CDR3 region is CASRAGTVNGYTF. Here the CDR3 DNA reads TGTGCCAGTAGGGCCGGGACAGTAAACGGCTACACCTTC.